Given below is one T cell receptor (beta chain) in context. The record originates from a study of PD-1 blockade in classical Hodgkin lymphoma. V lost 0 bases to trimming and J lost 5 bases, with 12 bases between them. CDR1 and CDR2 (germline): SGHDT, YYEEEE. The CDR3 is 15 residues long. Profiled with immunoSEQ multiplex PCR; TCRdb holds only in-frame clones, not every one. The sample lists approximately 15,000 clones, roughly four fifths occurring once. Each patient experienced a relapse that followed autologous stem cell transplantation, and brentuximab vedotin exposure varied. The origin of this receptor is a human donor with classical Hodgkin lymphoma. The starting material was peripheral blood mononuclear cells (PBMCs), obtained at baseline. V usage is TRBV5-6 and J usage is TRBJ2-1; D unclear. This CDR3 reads CASSLVKALHNEQFF. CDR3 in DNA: TGTGCCAGCAGCTTGGTAAAGGCCCTCCACAATGAGCAGTTCTTC.